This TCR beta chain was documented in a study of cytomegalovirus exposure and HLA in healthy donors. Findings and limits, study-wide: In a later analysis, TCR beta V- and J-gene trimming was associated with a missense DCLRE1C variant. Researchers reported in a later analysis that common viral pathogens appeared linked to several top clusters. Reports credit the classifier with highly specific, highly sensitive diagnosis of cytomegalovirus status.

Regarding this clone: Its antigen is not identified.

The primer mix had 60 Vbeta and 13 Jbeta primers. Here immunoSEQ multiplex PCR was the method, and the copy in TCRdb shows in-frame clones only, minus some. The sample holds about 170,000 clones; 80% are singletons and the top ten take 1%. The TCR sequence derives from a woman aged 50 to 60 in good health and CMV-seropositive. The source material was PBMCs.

This chain's CDR3 is CAIDSASNYGYTF. The CDR3 bases are TGTGCCATCGATTCAGCGAGTAACTATGGCTACACCTTC. The chain carries TRBV2 and TRBJ1-2; D not resolved. CDR1 and CDR2 (germline): SNHLY, FYNNEI. This CDR3 spans 13 amino acids. With 10 bases removed from V and 1 base from J, the gap between germline ends came to 13 bases.